This T cell receptor (beta chain) was captured by sequencing in a study of cytomegalovirus exposure and HLA in healthy donors. The study ran its PCR with 60 Vbeta and 13 Jbeta primers. Produced via immunoSEQ multiplex PCR; TCRdb's table is partial and in-frame only. The sample contains more than 50,000 clones, about 65% of which appear only once. Remarks on this clone: Its antigen is unknown.

Study-wide points: Listed as cytomegalovirus-associated were over 150 TCR beta chains. TRBV6-2, TRBV6-3 and some other V segments were unresolvable in 87-base-pair reads. In an earlier analysis, productive rearrangement rates for most beta V segments clustered near 87% or 30%.

Losses at the gene ends were 4 bases for V and 5 bases for J; bases not matched to a gene: 6. The germline V gene has CDR1 MNHEY and CDR2 SVGAGI. The CDR3 sequence is 15 residues long. Material: PBMCs. This sequence joins TRBV6-5 and TRBJ2-3; 10 bases are a match to TRBD1. This receptor was taken from a man aged 45-65 years in good health and CMV-seropositive. CDR3: CASSWTGGQGDTQYF. The CDR3 nucleotides are TGTGCCAGCAGTTGGACAGGGGGGCAAGGAGATACGCAGTATTTT.